A selection of T cell receptor beta chains follows, all from one sample in a study of T-cell reconstitution after alpha-beta-depleted transplantation in children. TCRdb recomputed calls from the PCR reads with MiXCR, one row per CDR3 protein. The sample includes 200,000 or so distinct CDR3 sequences, 5% to 7.5% of them seen just once. The material was PBMCs, obtained before TCRalphabeta/CD19-depleted stem cell transplant. All receptors come from a girl under three years old with combined immunodeficiency, due to receive a stem cell transplant. CDR3s include the opening cysteine and the closing phenylalanine or tryptophan. D genes are given only for firm matches. Some rows have no size entry. The others give once, few or many, or a class for an expanded clone.

D,V,size,J,CDR3,DNA
NA,TRBV29-1,many,TRBJ1-2,CSVEEGGRIRGYTF,TGCAGCGTTGAAGAGGGGGGCAGAATCCGTGGCTACACCTTC
NA,TRBV15,many,TRBJ2-7,CATSREALVHEQYF,TGTGCCACCAGCAGAGAGGCACTAGTCCACGAGCAGTACTTC
NA,TRBV12-3/TRBV12-4,many,TRBJ2-5,CASSHGPGETQYF,TGTGCCAGCAGTCATGGGCCAGGGGAGACCCAGTACTTC
TRBD2,TRBV4-3,many,TRBJ2-3,CASSQGDSGSDTQYF,TGCGCCAGCAGCCAAGGGGATAGCGGGAGTGATACGCAGTATTTT
NA,TRBV13,many,TRBJ2-5,CASSSMKWETQYF,TGTGCCAGCAGCTCGATGAAATGGGAGACCCAGTACTTC
NA,TRBV20-1,many,TRBJ1-1,CSARGHRNTEAFF,TGCAGTGCTAGGGGTCACCGGAACACTGAAGCTTTCTTT
TRBD2,TRBV28,NA,TRBJ2-7,CASSPRAGGPYEQYF,TGTGCCAGCAGTCCCAGAGCGGGAGGGCCCTACGAGCAGTACTTC
NA,TRBV18,many,TRBJ1-3,CASSPRGNKNTIYF,TGTGCCAGCTCACCCCGCGGAAATAAAAACACCATATATTTT
NA,TRBV10-3,many,TRBJ2-7,CAISGTGGEQYF,TGTGCCATCAGTGGGACTGGGGGAGAGCAGTACTTC
NA,TRBV9,NA,TRBJ2-7,CASSARLLSYEQYF,TGTGCCAGCAGCGCCCGACTCCTCTCCTACGAGCAGTACTTC
NA,TRBV7-2,many,TRBJ2-2,CASKFRGTDTGELFF,TGTGCCAGCAAATTCCGGGGAACGGACACCGGGGAGCTGTTTTTT
NA,TRBV29-1,many,TRBJ2-7,CSVELGTYEQYF,TGCAGCGTTGAATTGGGAACCTACGAGCAGTACTTC
NA,TRBV12-3/TRBV12-4,many,TRBJ2-2,CASSLSPTGELFF,TGTGCCAGCAGTTTATCTCCCACCGGGGAGCTGTTTTTT
NA,TRBV12-3/TRBV12-4,many,TRBJ2-1,CASSKLAIPYNEQFF,TGTGCCAGCAGCAAACTAGCAATCCCCTACAATGAGCAGTTCTTC
NA,TRBV7-9,many,TRBJ1-4,CASSLRREKLFF,TGTGCCAGCAGCTTAAGAAGGGAAAAACTGTTTTTT
TRBD1,TRBV29-1,many,TRBJ1-1,CSVQTGSEAFF,TGCAGCGTCCAGACAGGGTCTGAAGCTTTCTTT
NA,TRBV5-1,few,TRBJ2-5,CASSLTWWWGETQYF,TGCGCCAGCAGCTTGACCTGGTGGTGGGGCGAGACCCAGTACTTC
TRBD1,TRBV9,many,TRBJ1-1,CASSDYRGRGTEAFF,TGTGCCAGCAGCGACTACAGGGGGCGTGGGACTGAAGCTTTCTTT
NA,TRBV3-1,many,TRBJ2-1,CASSQDILTLLSSYNEQFF,TGTGCCAGCAGCCAAGATATTCTGACCTTGTTGAGCTCCTACAATGAGCAGTTCTTC
NA,TRBV4-3,NA,TRBJ2-5,CASSLRDQKTQYF,TGCGCCAGCAGCCTTAGGGATCAAAAGACCCAGTACTTC
NA,TRBV11-2,many,TRBJ2-5,CASSLRFTGAEETQYF,TGTGCCAGCAGCTTACGATTCACGGGGGCAGAAGAGACCCAGTACTTC
NA,TRBV20-1,many,TRBJ2-2,CSLEGVNTGELFF,TGCAGTCTTGAGGGGGTGAACACCGGGGAGCTGTTTTTT
NA,TRBV20-1,many,TRBJ2-7,CSARAWDGYEQYF,TGCAGTGCTAGAGCGTGGGACGGCTACGAGCAGTACTTC
TRBD2,TRBV7-7,many,TRBJ2-1,CASSLSGGASYNEQFF,TGTGCCAGCAGCCTTAGCGGGGGGGCTTCCTACAATGAGCAGTTCTTC
NA,TRBV13,NA,TRBJ2-1,CASSLRTCVNEQFF,TGTGCCAGCAGCTTGAGAACCTGCGTCAATGAGCAGTTCTTC
TRBD1,TRBV28,many,TRBJ2-3,CASRDRAVTDTQYF,TGTGCCAGCAGAGACAGGGCTGTCACAGATACGCAGTATTTT
NA,TRBV9,many,TRBJ1-3,CASSVGGSSGNTIYF,TGTGCCAGCAGCGTAGGTGGGAGCTCTGGAAACACCATATATTTT
NA,TRBV6-1,many,TRBJ2-7,CASSAQGAGLGRQYF,TGTGCCAGCAGTGCCCAGGGGGCAGGACTAGGGAGGCAGTACTTC
NA,TRBV7-2,many,TRBJ2-7,CASSLDRHKTYEQYF,TGTGCCAGCAGCTTAGACCGACACAAAACCTACGAGCAGTACTTC
NA,TRBV12-3/TRBV12-4,many,TRBJ2-1,CASSSTTETSYNEQFF,TGTGCCAGCAGTTCCACCACTGAGACCTCCTACAATGAGCAGTTCTTC
TRBD2,TRBV20-1,many,TRBJ2-3,CSAVTSGSADTQYF,TGCAGTGCTGTTACTAGCGGGAGCGCAGATACGCAGTATTTT
TRBD1,TRBV5-1,many,TRBJ2-7,CASSFRTTGQGNYEQYF,TGCGCCAGCAGCTTTAGAACCACTGGACAGGGTAACTACGAGCAGTACTTC
NA,TRBV10-3,many,TRBJ2-1,CAIRSQVSSYNEQFF,TGTGCCATCAGATCACAGGTTAGCTCCTACAATGAGCAGTTCTTC
NA,TRBV10-3,many,TRBJ2-3,CAISGYYTDTQYF,TGTGCCATCAGTGGATACTACACAGATACGCAGTATTTT
TRBD1,TRBV12-3/TRBV12-4,NA,TRBJ1-5,CASSLGTVSNQPQHF,TGTGCCAGCAGTTTGGGGACAGTTAGCAATCAGCCCCAGCATTTT
TRBD2,TRBV6-4,many,TRBJ2-1,CASSDSAGGHYEQFF,TGTGCCAGCAGTGACTCGGCGGGAGGGCACTATGAGCAGTTCTTC
NA,TRBV7-9,many,TRBJ1-1,CASSPRRQGANTEAFF,TGTGCCAGCAGCCCCCGGCGGCAGGGAGCGAACACTGAAGCTTTCTTT
NA,TRBV7-9,many,TRBJ2-3,CASSQMEDTQYF,TGTGCCAGCAGCCAAATGGAGGATACGCAGTATTTT
NA,TRBV7-9,many,TRBJ2-3,CASSLAGTFEDPDTQYF,TGTGCCAGCAGCTTAGCCGGGACTTTTGAAGACCCAGATACGCAGTATTTT
NA,TRBV28,many,TRBJ2-7,CASSSLPGDEYF,TGTGCCAGCAGTTCCCTACCCGGGGATGAGTACTTC
TRBD1,TRBV5-5,many,TRBJ2-1,CASSLGQVFYNEQFF,TGTGCCAGCAGCCTCGGACAGGTTTTTTACAATGAGCAGTTCTTC
TRBD2,TRBV7-7,many,TRBJ2-3,CASSVSGGGTQYF,TGTGCCAGCAGCGTGTCTGGGGGGGGTACGCAGTATTTT
NA,TRBV27,many,TRBJ2-5,CASRVSGSLARETQYF,TGTGCCAGCAGGGTATCAGGGAGTTTAGCTCGAGAGACCCAGTACTTC
TRBD2,TRBV5-1,many,TRBJ2-1,CASSFLTSGDGMFF,TGCGCCAGCAGCTTCCTCACTAGCGGGGATGGGATGTTCTTC
NA,TRBV6-5,many,TRBJ2-2,CASSYSDTANTGELFF,TGTGCCAGCAGTTACTCGGATACCGCGAACACCGGGGAGCTGTTTTTT
NA,TRBV6-1,many,TRBJ2-7,CASSDFGSYEQYF,TGTGCCAGCAGTGATTTCGGGTCCTACGAGCAGTACTTC
NA,TRBV6-2/TRBV6-3,many,TRBJ2-1,CASSHPLVANEQFF,TGTGCCAGCAGCCACCCACTAGTGGCCAATGAGCAGTTCTTC
TRBD2,TRBV19,many,TRBJ2-1,CASSPPGIAGDLYNEQFF,TGTGCCAGTAGTCCCCCGGGGATAGCGGGAGACCTTTACAATGAGCAGTTCTTC